This T cell receptor beta chain derives from a study of blood T cell repertoires in COVID-19. On the study more broadly: Collection of acute and convalescent COVID-19 samples took place in the United States, Italy and Spain.

Only in-frame clones appear in the TCRdb table, and some are missing; sequencing was by immunoSEQ multiplex PCR. Of a few hundred thousand clones listed, about nine tenths are singletons. Germline-derived CDR1 and CDR2 are LNHDA and SQIVND (reference sequence). CDR3 length: 17 amino acids. With 4 bases clipped from V and 5 bases from J, the junction kept 11 bases outside the gene matches. Sequencing was performed on peripheral blood. The receptor comes from a woman aged 45-65 years with COVID-19, enrolled during active disease. The genes are TRBV19 and TRBJ2-5, with 12 bases matching TRBD2. DNA of the CDR3: TGTGCCAGTAGTAAGCCCAGACTAGCGGGGGAGGGTGAGACCCAGTACTTC. Protein sequence: CASSKPRLAGEGETQYF.